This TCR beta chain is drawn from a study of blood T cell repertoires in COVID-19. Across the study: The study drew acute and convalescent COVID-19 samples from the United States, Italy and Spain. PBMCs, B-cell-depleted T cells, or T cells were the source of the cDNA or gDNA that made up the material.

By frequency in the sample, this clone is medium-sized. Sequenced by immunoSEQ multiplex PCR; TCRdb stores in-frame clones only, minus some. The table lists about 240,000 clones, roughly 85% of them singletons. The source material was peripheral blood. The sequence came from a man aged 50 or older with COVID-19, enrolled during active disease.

In nucleotides, the CDR3 is TGTGCCAGCAGTGAAGGGACTAGCGGGGGGGATACGCAGTATTTT. Translation: CASSEGTSGGDTQYF. The chain uses TRBV6-1 and TRBJ2-3, with TRBD2 identical over 14 bases. The CDR3 has 15 amino acids. The trim removed 1 base at V and 6 bases at J, leaving 0 bases unmatched. Germline V lookup: CDR1 MNHNS, CDR2 SASEGT.